The 12 T cell receptor beta chains in this list originate from one sample, sequenced in a study of blood T cell repertoires in COVID-19. The method was immunoSEQ multiplex PCR; TCRdb's version includes in-frame clones alone and lacks a portion of them. The sample consists of approximately 210,000 clones, around 83% of them appearing once. Sequencing used peripheral blood. The receptors stem from a man aged 50 to 60 with active or convalescent COVID-19.

The V and J genes are TRBV18 and TRBJ2-3; D possibly corresponds to TRBD1 (9 bases). V lost 2 bases and J lost 0, with 21 bases in between. The CDR3 loop spans 19 amino acids. Germline V CDR1 and CDR2: KGHSH, LQKENI. The DNA for the CDR3 is TGTGCCAGCTCACCAATAGCGGGACAGGGTCCCGCTAGCACAGATACGCAGTATTTT. This translates into CASSPIAGQGPASTDTQYF.

V and J are TRBV11-3 and TRBJ2-7, with TRBD2 matching 7 bases. Germline trimming cut 0 bases from V and 8 bases from J; bases unmatched to any gene: 4. Germline loops: CDR1 SGHNT, CDR2 YENEEA. The CDR3 is 13 amino acids. CDR3 in DNA: TGTGCCAGCAGCTTAGAAGAGCGGGGCAAGCAGTACTTC. Protein: CASSLEERGKQYF.

This chain connects TRBV24-1 to TRBJ2-1, with 9 bases aligning to TRBD1. J gave up 5 bases and V 5 bases, and 9 bases lay outside the gene matches. From germline, CDR1 is KGHDR and CDR2 SFDVKD. The CDR3 is 16 residues long. The CDR3 DNA sequence: TGTGCCACCAGTGGGTGGGGGACAGGGAATGACAATGAGCAGTTCTTC. Protein sequence: CATSGWGTGNDNEQFF.

This chain joins TRBV11-2 and TRBJ1-6; 7 bases are a match to TRBD1. This CDR3 region has 14 residues. Losses at the gene ends were 5 bases for V and 9 bases for J; bases not matched to a gene: 7. Germline-derived CDR1 and CDR2 are SGHAT and FQNNGV. The CDR3 spells CASSLRQGTSPLHF. DNA of the CDR3: TGTGCCAGCAGCCTCCGACAGGGTACTTCACCCCTCCACTTT.

This sequence joins TRBV5-1 and TRBJ2-1, with 11 bases matching TRBD2. V was pared by 4 bases and J by 3 bases, with 12 bases of the junction left unmatched. The germline gives CDR1 SGHRS, CDR2 YFSETQ. The CDR3 is 18 residues long. In nucleotides, the CDR3 is TGCGCCAGCAGCCCGAGACTAGCGGGGTCCGCCTACTACAATGAGCAGTTCTTC. Its protein product is CASSPRLAGSAYYNEQFF.

This clone was detected only once. The CDR3 spells CASSPSGETQYF. The CDR3 coding sequence is TGTGCCAGCTCTCCTTCGGGGGAGACCCAGTACTTC. The chain carries TRBV18 and TRBJ2-5, with a possible D match to TRBD2 (5 bases). The V end lost 6 bases, the J end lost 5 bases, and 10 bases lay between the germline ends. The V gene's germline CDR1 is KGHSH and CDR2 LQKENI. The CDR3 has 12 residues.

The count of this clone is one. The DNA of the CDR3 is TGTGCCAGTAGTCTCGACAGGAACATGAACACTGAAGCTTTCTTT. It specifies CASSLDRNMNTEAFF. J is TRBJ1-1 and V is TRBV19, with a possible D match to TRBD1 (6 bases). Germline loops: CDR1 LNHDA, CDR2 SQIVND (reference sequence). The CDR3 totals 15 residues. V was clipped by 5 bases and J by 0 bases, with 13 bases between them.

V usage is TRBV6-5 and J usage is TRBJ2-7; TRBD1 is a possible D gene (5 bases). Germline CDR1 MNHEY, CDR2 SVGAGI. V lost 6 bases, J lost 3 bases, and 12 bases lay in between. The CDR3 covers 13 residues. In DNA, the CDR3 is TGTGCCAGCAGCGATAGACAGTTCTACGAGCAGTACTTC. Protein sequence: CASSDRQFYEQYF.

As regards this clone: An end of the junction does not agree with germline; a read error may underlie this. The CDR3, as DNA: TGTGCTAGCAGCTACGGGGGGGGTTCGAAAGAGACCCAGTACTTC. Protein product: CASSYGGGSKETQYF. The chain combines TRBV7-7 with TRBJ2-5; 8 nucleotides agree with TRBD2. Germline assignment: CDR1 SSHAT and CDR2 FNYEAQ (reference sequence). This CDR3 spans 15 amino acids. Full variable domain (outside the CDR3, taken from reference TRBV7-7 and TRBJ2-5): GAGVSQSPRYKVTKRGQDVTLRCDPISSHATLYWYQQALGQGPEFLTYFNYEAQPDKSGLPSDRFSAERPEGSISTLTIQRTEQRDSAMYRCASSYGGGSKETQYFGPGTRLLVL.

This chain connects TRBV30 to TRBJ1-1, with a weak D call TRBD1 (6 bases). Germline CDR1 reads GTSNPN; CDR2 reads SVGIG (reference sequence). Trimming shortened V by 1 base and J by 5 bases, and 11 bases separated the two germline ends. The CDR3 has 13 residues. CDR3: CAWSAGASTEAFF. Written as DNA, the CDR3 is TGTGCCTGGAGTGCAGGGGCGAGTACTGAAGCTTTCTTT.

The chain carries TRBV28 and TRBJ2-7; 10 bases are shared with TRBD1. The CDR3 loop spans 13 amino acids. The germline V gene encodes CDR1 MDHEN and CDR2 SYDVKM. Trimming removed 6 bases from V and 4 bases from J; junction bases left unmatched: 3. The CDR3 region has the DNA TGTGCCAGCAGACGACAGGGGGCATACGAGCAGTACTTC. It codes for CASRRQGAYEQYF. The variable domain in full, with the rest retrieved from reference TRBV28 and TRBJ2-7, is DVKVTQSSRYLVKRTGEKVFLECVQDMDHENMFWYRQDPGLGLRLIYFSYDVKMKEKGDIPEGYSVSREKKERFSLILESASTNQTSMYLCASRRQGAYEQYFGPGTRLTVT.

The chain combines TRBV20-1 with TRBJ1-5; D is unresolved. CDR3 length equals 11 residues. V shed 5 bases and J shed 6 bases, with 8 bases lying between them. CDR1 is DFQATT and CDR2 is SNEGSKA in the germline V gene (reference sequence). In DNA form, the CDR3 reads TGCAGTGCTCGTCTAGGTCAGCCCCAGCATTTT. Translating gives CSARLGQPQHF.